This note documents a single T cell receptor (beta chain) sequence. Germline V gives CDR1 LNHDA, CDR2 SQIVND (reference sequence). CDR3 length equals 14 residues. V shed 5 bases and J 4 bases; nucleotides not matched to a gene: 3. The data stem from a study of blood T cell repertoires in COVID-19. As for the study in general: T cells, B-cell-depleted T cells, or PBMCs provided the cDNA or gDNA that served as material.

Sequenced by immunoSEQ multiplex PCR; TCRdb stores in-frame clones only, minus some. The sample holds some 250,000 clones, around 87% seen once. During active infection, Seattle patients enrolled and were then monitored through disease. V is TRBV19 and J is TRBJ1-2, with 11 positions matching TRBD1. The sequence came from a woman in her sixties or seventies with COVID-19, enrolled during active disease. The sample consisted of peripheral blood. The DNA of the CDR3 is TGTGCCAGTAGTGGACAGGGGGCAGTCTATGGCTACACCTTC. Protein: CASSGQGAVYGYTF. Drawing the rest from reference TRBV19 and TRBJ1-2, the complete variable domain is DGGITQSPKYLFRKEGQNVTLSCEQNLNHDAMYWYRQDPGQGLRLIYYSQIVNDFQKGDIAEGYSVSREKKESFPLTVTSAQKNPTAFYLCASSGQGAVYGYTFGSGTRLTVV.